This TCR beta chain originates from a study of blood T cell repertoires in COVID-19. Study-wide context: Sites in the United States, Italy and Spain provided acute and convalescent COVID-19 samples. PBMCs, B-cell-depleted T cells, or T cells provided the cDNA or gDNA that made up the material.

The CDR3 totals 14 residues. Germline-derived CDR1 and CDR2 are SEHNR and FQNEAQ (reference sequence). With 7 bases clipped from V and 7 bases from J, the junction kept 9 bases outside the gene matches. Ages ranged from about 18 to 89 years, with residence in around 24 US areas. The recovered donors of Cohort 3 showed two negative PCRs, clearance, or symptom resolution. TCRdb's copy holds only in-frame clones and misses some; the assay was immunoSEQ multiplex PCR. The table lists over 120,000 clones, roughly 85% of them singletons. The chain carries TRBV7-9 and TRBJ1-4; 7 nucleotides line up with TRBD1. This receptor was taken from a man in his forties or fifties who had recovered from COVID-19. The specimen was PBMCs or T cells enriched from blood (not recorded which). CDR3 DNA: TGTGCCAGCAACGTAGGGGGCTCGTCTGAAAAACTGTTTTTT. Protein product: CASNVGGSSEKLFF.